This T cell receptor (beta chain) was sequenced for a study of blood T cell repertoires in COVID-19 (dated by TCRdb to 2018 to 2020). Describing the broader study: The collaborator samples originated in the United States, Italy and Spain and spanned the acute and convalescent phases of COVID-19. The material from the prospective study consisted of cDNA or gDNA derived from T cells, B-cell-depleted T cells, or PBMCs. The dataset comprised deeply sampled blood TCRbeta repertoires from subjects exposed to, actively infected with, or recovered from COVID-19. A freely available public database, intended as a resource for researchers studying the immune response to SARS-CoV-2, is where the repertoires were released. Samples came from the ongoing ImmuneRACE study (first 160 participants) plus 1,254 subjects from 6 global collaborators. Nearly every sample came with metadata listing a de-identified subject ID, COVID-19 status, age in years and sex. Where available, HLA class I and class II types were taken from metadata supplied by the sample provider and were not determined by assay-based typing.

Collaborating institutions collected whole blood in K2EDTA tubes following their own protocols. For TCRbeta analysis, collaborators shipped samples in one of three forms: frozen whole blood, isolated PBMCs, or DNA extracted from either of those sample types. Broader findings and caveats from the paper: The amount of clinical and demographic metadata varied by source and participant and was provided uncurated.

The immunoSEQ Assay, a bias-controlled multiplex PCR, was used to amplify TCRbeta CDR3 regions from genomic DNA. Concerning the study's data processing: The number of nucleated cells in each sample was estimated by amplification of reference gene primers within the assay. Sequence reads were collapsed and filtered to measure the absolute abundance of every unique TCRbeta CDR3 rearrangement. For each sample, productive Simpson clonality was calculated by taking the square root of Simpson's diversity index across productive rearrangements. TCRdb re-hosts the immuneACCESS table, in-frame sequences only. Its copies lack some clones; in the studies checked, an unresolved V gene accounts for under half of them, and the cause for the rest is not known. That table supplies the V and J calls and clone size; D and trimming were determined from the DNA. The sample yields some 350,000 clones; around 83% were counted once. The top ten hold about 2.7% of the sample.

A note on this clone: What this receptor recognizes is not known. Per-base qualities were not stored, and no clone one base away is much larger.

The CDR3 covers 15 residues, taking in both the cysteine and the phenylalanine. This entry keeps only the CDR3 DNA: 45 bases, framed from base 1. For this chain, trimming is 3 bases at the V end and 2 bases at the J end, and the number of junction bases without a gene match is 5. From the germline V gene, CDR1 is MGHRA and CDR2 is YSYEKL. The TCR originated in a man in his thirties or forties with active or convalescent COVID-19. The V and J genes are TRBV4-1 and TRBJ2-7, and 9 bases in between align with TRBD2. The sample comprised peripheral blood. This receptor carries the CDR3 CASSHSSGETYEQYF. The DNA sequence reads TGCGCCAGCAGCCACTCTAGCGGGGAAACCTACGAGCAGTACTTC.